The rows below give T cell receptor beta chains drawn from one sample of a study of early T cells in non-severe SARS-CoV-2 infection. TCRdb itself ran the 5' RACE reads through MiXCR, one entry per CDR3 protein. The profile covers 90,000 to 120,000 distinct CDR3 sequences, with over 8.5% appearing a single time and roughly 7.1% taken by the ten largest. Sequenced: whole blood. Every receptor here comes from an adult who was a healthcare worker with PCR-confirmed SARS-CoV-2 infection or an uninfected control (not recorded which). Each CDR3 is given with its conserved first and last residue. The D gene is left open where the match is weak. For some rows the clone size is stated as once, few or many, or as a class when expanded; others skip it.

v_gene: TRBV7-3
len: 12
d_gene: -
abundance: -
j_gene: TRBJ1-6
CDR3aa: CASSASVGPLHF
CDR3nt: TGTGCCAGCAGCGCGTCAGTTGGGCCCCTCCACTTT

v_gene: TRBV5-6
len: 15
d_gene: -
abundance: -
j_gene: TRBJ1-5
CDR3aa: CASSSSRGGNQPQHF
CDR3nt: TGTGCCAGCAGCTCATCCAGGGGCGGGAATCAGCCCCAGCATTTT

v_gene: TRBV11-2
len: 16
d_gene: TRBD1
abundance: few
j_gene: TRBJ2-2
CDR3aa: CASSSLRQGLTGELFF
CDR3nt: TGTGCCAGCAGCTCCTTAAGACAGGGTTTAACCGGGGAGCTGTTTTTT

v_gene: TRBV4-1
len: 16
d_gene: TRBD2
abundance: -
j_gene: TRBJ2-5
CDR3aa: CASSQEGSGRAETQYF
CDR3nt: TGCGCCAGCAGCCAAGAGGGTAGCGGGAGGGCCGAGACCCAGTACTTC

v_gene: TRBV6-5
len: 16
d_gene: TRBD2
abundance: -
j_gene: TRBJ2-1
CDR3aa: CASSYSVLAGVREQFF
CDR3nt: TGTGCCAGCAGTTACTCGGTACTAGCGGGAGTGCGGGAGCAGTTCTTC

v_gene: TRBV11-2
len: 13
d_gene: TRBD1
abundance: many
j_gene: TRBJ2-7
CDR3aa: CASSSRTGGEQYF
CDR3nt: TGTGCCAGCAGCTCTCGAACAGGGGGCGAGCAGTACTTC

v_gene: TRBV12-2
len: 13
d_gene: -
abundance: -
j_gene: TRBJ1-2
CDR3aa: CASRPLGGYGYTF
CDR3nt: TGTGCAAGTCGCCCCTTGGGTGGGTATGGCTACACCTTC

v_gene: TRBV20-1
len: 13
d_gene: -
abundance: many
j_gene: TRBJ2-7
CDR3aa: CSAMSGYNYEQYF
CDR3nt: TGCAGTGCTATGAGCGGATACAACTACGAGCAGTACTTC

v_gene: TRBV27
len: 14
d_gene: -
abundance: many
j_gene: TRBJ1-1
CDR3aa: CASSFLGGSTEAFF
CDR3nt: TGTGCCAGCAGTTTCCTAGGGGGAAGCACTGAAGCTTTCTTT

v_gene: TRBV12-3/TRBV12-4
len: 15
d_gene: TRBD2
abundance: -
j_gene: TRBJ2-3
CDR3aa: CASSLTSGFTDTQYF
CDR3nt: TGTGCCAGCAGTTTAACTAGCGGGTTCACAGATACGCAGTATTTT